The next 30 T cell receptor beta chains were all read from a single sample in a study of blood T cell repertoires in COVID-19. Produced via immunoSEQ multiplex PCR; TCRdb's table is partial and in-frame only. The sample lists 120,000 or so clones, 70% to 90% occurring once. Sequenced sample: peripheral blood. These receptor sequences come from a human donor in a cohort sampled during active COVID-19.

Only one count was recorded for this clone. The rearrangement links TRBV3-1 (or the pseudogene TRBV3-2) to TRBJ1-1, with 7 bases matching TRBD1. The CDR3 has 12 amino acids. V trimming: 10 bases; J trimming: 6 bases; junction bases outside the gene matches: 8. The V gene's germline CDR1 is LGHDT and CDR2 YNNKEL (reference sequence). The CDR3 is CATSGGRAEAFF. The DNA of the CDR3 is TGTGCCACATCAGGGGGTAGGGCTGAAGCTTTCTTT.

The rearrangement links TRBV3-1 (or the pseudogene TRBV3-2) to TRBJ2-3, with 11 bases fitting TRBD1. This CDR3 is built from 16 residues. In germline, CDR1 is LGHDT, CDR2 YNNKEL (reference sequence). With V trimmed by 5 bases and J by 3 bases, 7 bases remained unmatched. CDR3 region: CASSLGQGDVTDTQYF. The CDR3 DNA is TGTGCCAGCAGCTTGGGACAGGGGGACGTAACAGATACGCAGTATTTT.

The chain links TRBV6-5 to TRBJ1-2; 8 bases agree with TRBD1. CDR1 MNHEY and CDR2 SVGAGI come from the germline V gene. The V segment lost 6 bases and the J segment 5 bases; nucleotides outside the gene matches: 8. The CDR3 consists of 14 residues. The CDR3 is CASRRTGQVYGYTF. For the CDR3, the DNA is TGTGCCAGCAGACGGACAGGGCAAGTTTATGGCTACACCTTC.

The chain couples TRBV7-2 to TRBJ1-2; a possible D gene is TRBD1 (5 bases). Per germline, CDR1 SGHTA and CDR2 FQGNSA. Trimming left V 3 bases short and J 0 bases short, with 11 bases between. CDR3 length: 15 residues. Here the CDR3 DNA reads TGTGCCAGCAGCTTGGGGGGGACTGCTAACTATGGCTACACCTTC. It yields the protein CASSLGGTANYGYTF.

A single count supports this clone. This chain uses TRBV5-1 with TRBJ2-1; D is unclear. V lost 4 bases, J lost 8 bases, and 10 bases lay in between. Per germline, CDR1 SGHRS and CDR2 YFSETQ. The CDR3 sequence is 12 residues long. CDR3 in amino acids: CASSTMGDEQFF. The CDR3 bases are TGCGCCAGCAGCACCATGGGCGATGAGCAGTTCTTC.

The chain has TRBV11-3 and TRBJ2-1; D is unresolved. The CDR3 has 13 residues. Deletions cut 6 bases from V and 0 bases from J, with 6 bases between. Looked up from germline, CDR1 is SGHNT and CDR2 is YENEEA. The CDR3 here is CASSSGSYNEQFF. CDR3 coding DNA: TGTGCCAGCAGTTCCGGCTCCTACAATGAGCAGTTCTTC.

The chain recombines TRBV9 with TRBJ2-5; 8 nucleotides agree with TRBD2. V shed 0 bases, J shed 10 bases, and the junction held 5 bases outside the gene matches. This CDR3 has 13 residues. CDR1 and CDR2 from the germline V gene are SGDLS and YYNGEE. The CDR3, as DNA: TGTGCCAGCAGCGTAGGGCCCGGGGGGGACCAGTACTTC. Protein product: CASSVGPGGDQYF. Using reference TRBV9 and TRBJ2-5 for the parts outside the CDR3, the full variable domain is DSGVTQTPKHLITATGQRVTLRCSPRSGDLSVYWYQQSLDQGLQFLIQYYNGEERAKGNILERFSAQQFPDLHSELNLSSLELGDSALYFCASSVGPGGDQYFGPGTRLLVL.

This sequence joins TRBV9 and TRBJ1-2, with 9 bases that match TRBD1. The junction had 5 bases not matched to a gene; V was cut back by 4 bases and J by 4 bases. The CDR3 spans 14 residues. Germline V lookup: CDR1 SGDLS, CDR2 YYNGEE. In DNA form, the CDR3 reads TGTGCCAGCAGCCCGCGGACAGGGGCCTATGGCTACACCTTC. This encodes CASSPRTGAYGYTF. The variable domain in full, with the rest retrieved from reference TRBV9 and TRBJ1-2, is DSGVTQTPKHLITATGQRVTLRCSPRSGDLSVYWYQQSLDQGLQFLIQYYNGEERAKGNILERFSAQQFPDLHSELNLSSLELGDSALYFCASSPRTGAYGYTFGSGTRLTVV.

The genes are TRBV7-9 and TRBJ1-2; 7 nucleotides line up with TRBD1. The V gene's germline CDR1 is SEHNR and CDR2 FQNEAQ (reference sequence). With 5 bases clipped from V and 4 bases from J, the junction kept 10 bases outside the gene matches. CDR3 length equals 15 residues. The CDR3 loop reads CASSEWDSAAYGYTF. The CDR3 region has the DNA TGTGCCAGCAGCGAATGGGACAGTGCAGCCTATGGCTACACCTTC.

Written as DNA, the CDR3 is TGCGCCAGCAGCTTAGAACAGGGAAGGACTGAAGCTTTCTTT. This sequence encodes CASSLEQGRTEAFF. The chain links TRBV5-1 to TRBJ1-1, with D possibly TRBD1 on 6 matching bases. V lost 2 bases, J lost 5 bases, and 13 bases lay in between. CDR1 and CDR2 (germline): SGHRS, YFSETQ. CDR3 length: 14 amino acids.

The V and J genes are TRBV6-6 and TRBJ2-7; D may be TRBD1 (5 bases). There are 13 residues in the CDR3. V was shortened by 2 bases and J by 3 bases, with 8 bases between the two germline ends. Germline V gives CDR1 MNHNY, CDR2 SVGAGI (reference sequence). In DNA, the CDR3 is TGTGCCAGCAGTTACAGGGGCAGCTACGAGCAGTACTTC. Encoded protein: CASSYRGSYEQYF.

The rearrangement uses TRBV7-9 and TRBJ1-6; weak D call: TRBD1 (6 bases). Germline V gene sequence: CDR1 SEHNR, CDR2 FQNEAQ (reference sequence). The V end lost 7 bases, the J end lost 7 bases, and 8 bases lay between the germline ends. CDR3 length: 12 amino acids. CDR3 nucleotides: TGTGCCAGCAACAGGGAGAATTCACCCCTCCACTTT. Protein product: CASNRENSPLHF.

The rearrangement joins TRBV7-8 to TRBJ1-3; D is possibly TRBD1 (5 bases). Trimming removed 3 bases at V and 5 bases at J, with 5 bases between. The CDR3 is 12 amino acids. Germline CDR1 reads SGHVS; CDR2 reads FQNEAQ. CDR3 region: CASSLGRNTIYF. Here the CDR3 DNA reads TGTGCCAGCAGCTTGGGGCGAAACACCATATATTTT.

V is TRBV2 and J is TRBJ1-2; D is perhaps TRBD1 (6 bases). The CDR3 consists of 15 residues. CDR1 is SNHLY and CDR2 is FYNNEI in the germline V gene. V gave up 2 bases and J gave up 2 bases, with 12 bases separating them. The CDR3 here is CASSETHRVNYGYTF. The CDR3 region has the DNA TGTGCCAGCAGTGAAACCCACAGGGTAAACTATGGCTACACCTTC.

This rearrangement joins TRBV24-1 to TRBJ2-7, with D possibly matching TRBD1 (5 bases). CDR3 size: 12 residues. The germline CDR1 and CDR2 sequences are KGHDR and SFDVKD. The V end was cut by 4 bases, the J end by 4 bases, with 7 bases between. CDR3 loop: CATSDGQYEQYF. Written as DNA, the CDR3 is TGTGCCACCAGTGACGGACAATACGAGCAGTACTTC.

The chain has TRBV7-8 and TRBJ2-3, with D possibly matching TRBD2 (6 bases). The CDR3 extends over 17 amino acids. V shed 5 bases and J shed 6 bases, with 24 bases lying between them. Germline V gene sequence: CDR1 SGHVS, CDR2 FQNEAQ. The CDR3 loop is CASSPRPGRAGRDTQYF. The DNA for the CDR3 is TGTGCCAGCAGCCCCAGACCCGGGCGGGCGGGGCGGGATACGCAGTATTTT.

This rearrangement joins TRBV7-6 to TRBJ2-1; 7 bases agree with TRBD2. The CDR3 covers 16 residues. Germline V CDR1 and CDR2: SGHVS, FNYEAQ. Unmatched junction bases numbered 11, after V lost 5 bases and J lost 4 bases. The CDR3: CASSPPAGRPYNEQFF. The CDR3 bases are TGTGCCAGCAGCCCCCCAGCGGGGAGACCATACAATGAGCAGTTCTTC. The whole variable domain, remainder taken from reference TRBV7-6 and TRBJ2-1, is GAGVSQSPRYKVTKRGQDVALRCDPISGHVSLYWYRQALGQGPEFLTYFNYEAQQDKSGLPNDRFSAERPEGSISTLTIQRTEQRDSAMYRCASSPPAGRPYNEQFFGPGTRLTVL.

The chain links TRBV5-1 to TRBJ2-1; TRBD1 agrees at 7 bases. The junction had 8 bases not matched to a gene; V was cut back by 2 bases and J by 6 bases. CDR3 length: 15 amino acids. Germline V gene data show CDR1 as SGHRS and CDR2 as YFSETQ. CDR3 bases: TGCGCCAGCAGCTTAGGGGGCGAGGGGTTCAATGAGCAGTTCTTC. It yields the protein CASSLGGEGFNEQFF.

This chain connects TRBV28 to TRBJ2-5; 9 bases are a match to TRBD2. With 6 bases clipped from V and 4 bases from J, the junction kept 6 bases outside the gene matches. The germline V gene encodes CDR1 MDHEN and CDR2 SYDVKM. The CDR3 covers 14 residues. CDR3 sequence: CASRLGTSRETQYF. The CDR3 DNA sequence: TGTGCCAGCAGGCTGGGGACTAGCCGAGAGACCCAGTACTTC.

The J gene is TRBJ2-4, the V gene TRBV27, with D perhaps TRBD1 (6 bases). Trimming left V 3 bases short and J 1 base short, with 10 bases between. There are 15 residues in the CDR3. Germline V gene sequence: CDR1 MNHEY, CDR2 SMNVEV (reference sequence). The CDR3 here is CASSFWQGAKNIQYF. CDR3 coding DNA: TGTGCCAGCAGTTTCTGGCAGGGGGCCAAAAACATTCAGTACTTC.

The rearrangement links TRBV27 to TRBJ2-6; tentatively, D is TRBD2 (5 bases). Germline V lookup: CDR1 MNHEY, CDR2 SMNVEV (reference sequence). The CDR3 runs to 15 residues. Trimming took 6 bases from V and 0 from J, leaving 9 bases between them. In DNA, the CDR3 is TGTGCCAGCAGCCCTCGGGGCTCTGGGGCCAACGTCCTGACTTTC. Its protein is CASSPRGSGANVLTF.

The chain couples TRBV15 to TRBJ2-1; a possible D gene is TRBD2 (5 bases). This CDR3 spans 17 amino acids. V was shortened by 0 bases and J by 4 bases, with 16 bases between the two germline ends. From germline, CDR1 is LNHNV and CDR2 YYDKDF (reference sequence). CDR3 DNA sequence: TGTGCCACCAGCAGAGAATTGAGGCTAGCAGCTTACAATGAGCAGTTCTTC. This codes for CATSRELRLAAYNEQFF.

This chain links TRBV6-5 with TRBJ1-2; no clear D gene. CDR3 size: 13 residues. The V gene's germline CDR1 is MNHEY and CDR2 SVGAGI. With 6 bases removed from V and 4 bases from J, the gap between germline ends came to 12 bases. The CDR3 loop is CASRSGNSYGYTF. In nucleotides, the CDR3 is TGTGCCAGCAGGTCCGGTAATTCCTATGGCTACACCTTC.

The CDR3 coding sequence is TGCAGCGTTGACCTTACAGGGGTTGGGCCTGAAGCTTTCTTT. This sequence encodes CSVDLTGVGPEAFF. This rearrangement joins TRBV29-1 to TRBJ1-1, with 7 bases identical to TRBD1. CDR1 SQVTM and CDR2 ANQGSEA come from the germline V gene. The V segment lost 3 bases and the J segment 6 bases; nucleotides outside the gene matches: 10. CDR3 length: 14 amino acids.

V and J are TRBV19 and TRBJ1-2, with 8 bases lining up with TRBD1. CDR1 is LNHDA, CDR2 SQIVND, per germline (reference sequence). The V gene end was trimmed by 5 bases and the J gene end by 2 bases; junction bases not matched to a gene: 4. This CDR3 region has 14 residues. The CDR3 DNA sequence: TGTGCCAGTAGTGTGGACAGGGTAAACTATGGCTACACCTTC. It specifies CASSVDRVNYGYTF. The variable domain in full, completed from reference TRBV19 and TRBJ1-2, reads DGGITQSPKYLFRKEGQNVTLSCEQNLNHDAMYWYRQDPGQGLRLIYYSQIVNDFQKGDIAEGYSVSREKKESFPLTVTSAQKNPTAFYLCASSVDRVNYGYTFGSGTRLTVV.

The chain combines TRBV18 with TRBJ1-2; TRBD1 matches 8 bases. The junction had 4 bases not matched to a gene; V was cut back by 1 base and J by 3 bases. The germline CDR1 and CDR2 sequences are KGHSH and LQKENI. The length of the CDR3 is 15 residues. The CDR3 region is CASSPQRTGYYGYTF. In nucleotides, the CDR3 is TGTGCCAGCTCACCACAAAGGACAGGGTACTATGGCTACACCTTC.

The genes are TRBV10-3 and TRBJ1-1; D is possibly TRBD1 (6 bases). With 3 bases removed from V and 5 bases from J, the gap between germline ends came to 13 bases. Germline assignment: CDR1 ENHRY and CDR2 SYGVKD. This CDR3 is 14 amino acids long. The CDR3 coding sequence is TGTGCCATCAGTGATTCCGACAGGCAAACTGAAGCTTTCTTT. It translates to CAISDSDRQTEAFF.

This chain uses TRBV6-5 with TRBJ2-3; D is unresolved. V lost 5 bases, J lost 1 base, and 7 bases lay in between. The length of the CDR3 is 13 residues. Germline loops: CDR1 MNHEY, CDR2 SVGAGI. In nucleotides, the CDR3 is TGTGCCAGCAGTCCGCCAGGCACAGATACGCAGTATTTT. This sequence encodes CASSPPGTDTQYF.

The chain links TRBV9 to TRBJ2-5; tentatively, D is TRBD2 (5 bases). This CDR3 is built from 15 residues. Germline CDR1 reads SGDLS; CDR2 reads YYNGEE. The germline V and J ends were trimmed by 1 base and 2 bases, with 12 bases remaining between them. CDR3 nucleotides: TGTGCCAGCAGCGTATCGGCTAGCAGACAAGAGACCCAGTACTTC. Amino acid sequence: CASSVSASRQETQYF.

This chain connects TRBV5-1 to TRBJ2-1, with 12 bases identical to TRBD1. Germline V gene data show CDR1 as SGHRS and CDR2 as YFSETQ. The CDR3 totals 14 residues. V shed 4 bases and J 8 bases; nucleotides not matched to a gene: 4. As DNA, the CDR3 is TGCGCCAGCAGCCAGGGACAGGGGGCGCATGAGCAGTTCTTC. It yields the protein CASSQGQGAHEQFF.